These T cell receptor beta chains were read from a single sample in a study of liver allograft versus peripheral blood T cells. MiXCR, run by TCRdb on the reads, gives a single entry per CDR3 protein. This table holds about 3,700 distinct CDR3 sequences, more than 15% found once. These receptors all stem from a human patient who had a liver transplant. The graft donor may have given rise to some T cells. CDR3s include the opening cysteine and the closing phenylalanine or tryptophan. The D gene is left open where the match is weak. Some rows mark clone size as missing; the rest say once, few, many or name a class of expanded clone.

clone size	V gene	J gene	D gene	CDR3 protein	CDR3 DNA
medium-sized	TRBV7-9	TRBJ1-3	.	CASSLGQGNTIYF	TGTGCCAGCAGCTTAGGACAGGGAAACACCATATATTTT
medium-sized	TRBV7-2	TRBJ1-2	.	CASSLRAGNYGYTF	TGTGCCAGCAGCCTCAGGGCAGGGAACTATGGCTACACCTTC
medium-sized	TRBV19	TRBJ2-7	.	CASSIGAGHSYEQYF	TGTGCCAGTAGTATAGGGGCGGGACACTCCTACGAGCAGTACTTC
.	TRBV12-3/TRBV12-4	TRBJ2-7	TRBD1	CASSPTGGFYEQYF	TGTGCCAGCAGTCCGACAGGGGGGTTCTACGAGCAGTACTTC
medium-sized	TRBV19	TRBJ1-2	TRBD1	CASLGTDPPYGYTF	TGTGCCAGTTTGGGGACAGATCCACCCTATGGCTACACCTTC
medium-sized	TRBV7-2	TRBJ1-5	.	CASNSGGAEPQHF	TGTGCCAGCAACTCGGGGGGCGCGGAGCCCCAGCATTTT
.	TRBV6-5	TRBJ2-7	TRBD1	CASSHADRGQGYEQYF	TGTGCCAGCAGCCACGCCGACAGGGGGCAAGGCTACGAGCAGTACTTC
medium-sized	TRBV19	TRBJ1-2	.	CASTPIGYGYTF	TGTGCCAGTACCCCTATTGGCTATGGCTACACCTTC
.	TRBV5-6	TRBJ1-3	.	CASSLKGYSGNTIYF	TGTGCCAGCAGCTTGAAAGGGTACTCTGGAAACACCATATATTTT
medium-sized	TRBV27	TRBJ1-1	TRBD1	CASSPRTGRGNTEAFF	TGTGCCAGCAGTCCACGGACAGGGAGAGGGAACACTGAAGCTTTCTTT
few	TRBV2	TRBJ1-4	TRBD1	CASSKDRVQLFF	TGTGCCAGCAGTAAGGACAGGGTGCAACTGTTTTTT
large	TRBV15	TRBJ1-1	.	CATSRSINLGDSFLF	TGTGCCACCAGCAGGAGTATAAACTTGGGGGACTCTTTCCTTTTT
few	TRBV6-6	TRBJ1-5	.	CASTHGANQSQHF	TGTGCCAGCACCCACGGAGCCAATCAGTCCCAGCATTTT
medium-sized	TRBV6-6	TRBJ2-7	TRBD2	CASSPRGAGGRSYEQYF	TGTGCCAGCAGTCCCCGAGGGGCGGGGGGCCGCTCCTACGAGCAGTACTTC
medium-sized	TRBV19	TRBJ1-1	.	CASSIGTENTEAFF	TGTGCCAGTAGTATAGGGACAGAGAACACTGAAGCTTTCTTT
medium-sized	TRBV11-3	TRBJ1-1	.	CASSFSSLNTEAFF	TGTGCCAGCAGCTTCTCCTCTTTAAACACTGAAGCTTTCTTT
medium-sized	TRBV6-2/TRBV6-3	TRBJ2-6	TRBD1	CASTTGGSGANVLTF	TGTGCCAGCACAACAGGGGGCTCTGGGGCCAACGTCCTGACTTTC
.	TRBV6-2/TRBV6-3	TRBJ2-7	TRBD2	CASRLAGYEQYF	TGTGCCAGCAGACTAGCGGGCTACGAGCAGTACTTC
medium-sized	TRBV18	TRBJ1-1	.	CASSPRTRNTEAFF	TGTGCCAGCTCCCCTCGGACCAGGAACACTGAAGCTTTCTTT
medium-sized	TRBV7-2	TRBJ1-1	.	CASSLGGQGNTEAFF	TGTGCCAGCAGCTTAGGTGGCCAGGGGAACACTGAAGCTTTCTTT
medium-sized	TRBV6-2/TRBV6-3	TRBJ2-7	.	CASSYGQGTYEQYF	TGTGCCAGCAGTTACGGGCAGGGTACCTACGAGCAGTACTTC
medium-sized	TRBV6-1	TRBJ1-1	TRBD1	CASWGGQGTTNTEAFF	TGTGCCAGCTGGGGGGGACAGGGAACAACGAACACTGAAGCTTTCTTT
.	TRBV6-1	TRBJ1-5	.	CVSSPGTYQPQHF	TGTGTCAGCAGCCCCGGGACGTATCAGCCCCAGCATTTT
medium-sized	TRBV7-2	TRBJ1-5	.	CASSLESQGGQPQHF	TGTGCCAGCAGCTTAGAATCGCAGGGCGGGCAGCCCCAGCATTTT
.	TRBV20-1	TRBJ1-1	.	CSASLARQAEAFF	TGCAGTGCTAGCCTCGCCAGGCAGGCTGAAGCTTTCTTT
large	TRBV6-5	TRBJ1-6	TRBD1	CASSFQGGSPLHF	TGTGCCAGCAGTTTTCAGGGGGGGTCACCCCTCCACTTT
medium-sized	TRBV7-2	TRBJ1-5	TRBD1	CASSTGGGSNQPQHF	TGTGCCAGCAGTACAGGGGGAGGAAGCAATCAGCCCCAGCATTTT
many	TRBV6-2/TRBV6-3	TRBJ2-3	.	CASSYPPWDRPSTDTQYF	TGTGCCAGCAGTTACCCACCCTGGGACCGCCCAAGCACAGATACGCAGTATTTT
medium-sized	TRBV12-3/TRBV12-4	TRBJ1-1	.	CASRRGGGTEAFF	TGTGCCAGCAGAAGGGGGGGTGGAACTGAAGCTTTCTTT
few	TRBV2	TRBJ1-2	TRBD1	CASSGGRTGGANYGYTF	TGTGCCAGCAGTGGGGGCAGGACAGGGGGCGCTAACTATGGCTACACCTTC
medium-sized	TRBV19	TRBJ1-1	TRBD1	CASSIRQGRAEAFF	TGTGCCAGTAGTATACGACAGGGTCGGGCTGAAGCTTTCTTT
medium-sized	TRBV6-5	TRBJ2-7	TRBD2	CASSRGEVYEQYF	TGTGCCAGCAGTCGGGGGGAAGTCTACGAGCAGTACTTC